The 10 T cell receptor beta chains listed next were all sequenced from one sample in a study of blood T cell repertoires in COVID-19. TCRdb's copy holds only in-frame clones and misses some; the assay was immunoSEQ multiplex PCR. The table has about 220,000 clones, about 80% seen once. Specimen: peripheral blood. Source of these receptors: a woman aged 60 to 75 with acute or convalescent COVID-19.

The chain employs TRBV6-2 or TRBV6-3 and TRBJ1-4; D unresolved. Germline-derived CDR1 and CDR2 are MNHEY and SVGEGT. CDR3 size: 12 residues. V lost 2 bases and J lost 8, with 6 bases in between. Here the CDR3 DNA reads TGTGCCAGCAGTTACCAGCGAGAAAAACTGTTTTTT. Amino acids: CASSYQREKLFF.

The rearrangement uses TRBV27 and TRBJ1-2, with TRBD1 matching over 7 bases. CDR1 and CDR2 from the germline V gene are MNHEY and SMNVEV (reference sequence). V shed 3 bases, J shed 6 bases, and the junction held 13 bases outside the gene matches. This CDR3 contains 16 residues. DNA for the CDR3: TGTGCCAGCAGTTTTCTTAAAGGAGGGGGCCCCGATGGCTACACCTTC. It is translated as CASSFLKGGGPDGYTF.

This clone was recorded a few times. This chain joins TRBV7-2 and TRBJ1-1; possible D gene TRBD1, 5 bases. The CDR3 is 12 residues long. Germline values: CDR1 SGHTA, CDR2 FQGNSA. The V gene lost 4 bases and the J gene lost 11 bases, with 14 bases spanning the gap. The CDR3 loop reads CASSYGGRRAFF. The DNA for the CDR3 is TGTGCCAGCAGCTACGGGGGGAGAAGGGCTTTCTTT.

For the CDR3, the DNA is TGTGCCAGCAGTCCGGACAGGGGTGCTTCCTACGAGCAGTACTTC. Protein: CASSPDRGASYEQYF. The chain uses TRBV2 and TRBJ2-7; 9 positions agree with TRBD1. With V trimmed by 5 bases and J by 1 base, 6 bases remained unmatched. CDR3 length: 15 amino acids. The germline V gene has CDR1 SNHLY and CDR2 FYNNEI.

The genes are TRBV6-5 and TRBJ1-1; D unresolved. Germline values: CDR1 MNHEY, CDR2 SVGAGI. Trimming removed 5 bases from V and 5 bases from J, with 15 bases in between. The CDR3 loop spans 14 amino acids. The CDR3 loop reads CASSTKAGGTEAFF. CDR3 bases: TGTGCCAGCAGTACCAAAGCGGGAGGTACTGAAGCTTTCTTT.

The chain recombines TRBV11-2 with TRBJ1-3; D is undetermined. CDR1 and CDR2 (germline): SGHAT, FQNNGV. This CDR3 comprises 17 residues. V lost 0 bases to trimming and J lost 0 bases, with 12 bases between them. CDR3 sequence reads: CASSLDSVASSGNTIYF. CDR3 sequence (DNA): TGTGCCAGCAGCTTAGATTCTGTGGCCAGCTCTGGAAACACCATATATTTT.

The gene calls are TRBV19 and TRBJ2-7, with D tentatively TRBD1 (6 bases). Trimming pared 4 bases from V and 0 bases from J, leaving 10 bases between. The CDR3 spans 14 residues. Germline CDR1 reads LNHDA; CDR2 reads SQIVND (reference sequence). CDR3 loop: CASSKQGSSYEQYF. The CDR3 DNA reads as TGTGCCAGTAGTAAGCAGGGGAGCTCCTACGAGCAGTACTTC.

The chain carries TRBV7-9 and TRBJ1-1; 9 bases agree with TRBD1. Germline-derived CDR1 and CDR2 are SEHNR and FQNEAQ (reference sequence). The CDR3 is 16 residues long. V lost 4 bases, J lost 0 bases, and 6 bases stayed unmatched. CDR3 coding DNA: TGTGCCAGCAGCTACTGGACAGGGGTAATGAACACTGAAGCTTTCTTT. Translating gives CASSYWTGVMNTEAFF.

CDR3 coding DNA: TGTGCCACCAACAGGGGGCCTACCTACGAGCAGTACTTC. Protein product: CATNRGPTYEQYF. The V and J genes are TRBV7-9 and TRBJ2-7, with 9 bases aligning to TRBD1. V lost 10 bases and J lost 2; bases outside the gene matches: 6. The V gene's germline CDR1 is SEHNR and CDR2 FQNEAQ (reference sequence). There are 13 residues in the CDR3.

CDR3 protein: CASSHPDRAQETQYF. The CDR3 nucleotides read TGTGCCAGCAGTCACCCGGACAGGGCTCAAGAGACCCAGTACTTC. The chain recombines TRBV6-2 or TRBV6-3 with TRBJ2-5, with 8 bases aligning to TRBD1. This CDR3 comprises 15 residues. Germline V gene lookup returns CDR1 MNHEY and CDR2 SVGEGT. Trimming removed 5 bases from V and 2 bases from J; junction bases left unmatched: 7.